Each of the 23 T cell receptor beta chains below was sequenced from the same sample in a study of shared clonotypes between healthy human individuals. The data were produced by immunoSEQ multiplex PCR, yet TCRdb's version contains in-frame clones alone and is incomplete. Here the sample spans about 2.3 million clones, 85% to 95% being singletons. Specimen: naive CD4+ T cells from PBMCs. Documented subset: CD45RA+ positively selected. The source of these receptors is a man younger than 30 in good health. Some clones in this sample may be carry-over from other donors' samples.

The chain is built from TRBV28 and TRBJ2-7, with a weak D call TRBD2 (5 bases). Germline V gene data show CDR1 as MDHEN and CDR2 as SYDVKM. V was cut by 6 bases and J by 0 bases, with 12 bases left in between. This CDR3 is 14 amino acids long. CDR3 residues: CASRPRRTSYEQYF. CDR3 bases: TGTGCCAGCAGGCCACGGAGGACCTCCTACGAGCAGTACTTC.

The rearrangement joins TRBV29-1 to TRBJ2-2; no reliable D call. CDR3 length: 12 amino acids. Trimming took off 0 bases at V and 9 bases at J, with 8 bases between the two ends. CDR1 is SQVTM and CDR2 is ANQGSEA in the germline V gene. This CDR3 reads CSVEEQTRELFF. CDR3 DNA sequence: TGCAGCGTTGAAGAACAGACCAGGGAGCTGTTTTTT.

The V gene is TRBV9, the J gene TRBJ2-1; 8 nucleotides align to TRBD2. The CDR3 contains 15 residues. Germline CDR1 and CDR2: SGDLS and YYNGEE. Trimming took 0 bases from V and 12 from J; bases not matched to a gene: 11. CDR3 region: CASSVGGSGIYGQFF. The CDR3 DNA is TGTGCCAGCAGCGTAGGTGGTAGCGGGATTTATGGGCAGTTCTTC.

CDR3 loop: CASARKVQGTINTEAFF. CDR3 sequence (DNA): TGTGCCAGCGCCCGGAAGGTCCAGGGAACCATAAACACTGAAGCTTTCTTT. This chain links TRBV2 with TRBJ1-1, with D perhaps matching TRBD1 (5 bases). The V gene's germline CDR1 is SNHLY and CDR2 FYNNEI. This CDR3 comprises 17 residues. Trimming cost V 8 bases and J 2 bases, with 24 bases left between them.

The genes are TRBV5-1 and TRBJ2-1; the match to TRBD1 covers 9 bases. J was trimmed by 6 bases and V by 4 bases; bases with no gene match: 8. Looked up from germline, CDR1 is SGHRS and CDR2 is YFSETQ. This CDR3 is 15 amino acids long. CDR3 DNA sequence: TGCGCCAGCAGCGCCACAGGGGGCGCGGGCAATGAGCAGTTCTTC. Its protein is CASSATGGAGNEQFF.

The rearrangement uses TRBV9 and TRBJ2-3, with TRBD1 matching 7 bases. The CDR3 runs 14 residues. Germline lookup yields CDR1 SGDLS and CDR2 YYNGEE. The V segment lost 5 bases and the J segment 2 bases; nucleotides outside the gene matches: 5. The CDR3 loop is CASSYDRDTDTQYF. The CDR3 DNA follows: TGTGCCAGCAGTTATGACAGGGACACAGATACGCAGTATTTT.

This clone was observed a few times. This chain uses TRBV29-1 with TRBJ1-1; D uncertain. This CDR3 comprises 13 residues. Germline assignment: CDR1 SQVTM and CDR2 ANQGSEA. V lost 2 bases to trimming and J lost 3 bases, with 10 bases between them. The CDR3 loop is CSVEPFGDTEAFF. The CDR3 nucleotides read TGCAGCGTTGAACCCTTTGGGGACACTGAAGCTTTCTTT. Based on the CDR3 plus reference TRBV29-1 and TRBJ1-1, the full variable domain is SAVISQKPSRDICQRGTSLTIQCQVDSQVTMMFWYRQQPGQSLTLIATANQGSEATYESGFVIDKFPISRPNLTFSTLTVSNMSPEDSSIYLCSVEPFGDTEAFFGQGTRLTVV.

This chain connects TRBV2 to TRBJ2-7; 12 bases agree with TRBD2. V gave up 6 bases and J gave up 5 bases; unmatched junction bases: 5. The germline V gene has CDR1 SNHLY and CDR2 FYNNEI. This CDR3 spans 14 amino acids. The DNA for the CDR3 is TGTGCCAGCAGGAGACTAGCGGGGGACAACGAGCAGTACTTC. It encodes CASRRLAGDNEQYF.

This clone showed up just once. This chain joins TRBV5-4 and TRBJ2-5; the match to TRBD1 covers 8 bases. V lost 2 bases and J lost 1; bases outside the gene matches: 7. This CDR3 region has 16 residues. In germline, CDR1 is SGHNT, CDR2 YYREEE (reference sequence). This CDR3 reads CASSFVTGATQETQYF. The CDR3 DNA sequence: TGTGCCAGCAGCTTCGTGACAGGGGCCACCCAAGAGACCCAGTACTTC. Together with reference TRBV5-4 and TRBJ2-5, the CDR3 gives the full variable domain: ETGVTQSPTHLIKTRGQQVTLRCSSQSGHNTVSWYQQALGQGPQFIFQYYREEENGRGNFPPRFSGLQFPNYSSELNVNALELDDSALYLCASSFVTGATQETQYFGPGTRLLVL.

The rearrangement joins TRBV28 to TRBJ2-5; 7 bases are shared with TRBD2. The ends lost 6 bases at V and 4 bases at J; junction bases unmatched: 8. CDR3 length: 14 amino acids. From germline, CDR1 is MDHEN and CDR2 SYDVKM. The CDR3, as DNA: TGTGCCAGCAGACACACTAGCGCAGGAGAGACCCAGTACTTC. It is translated as CASRHTSAGETQYF. The full variable domain, in which reference TRBV28 and TRBJ2-5 provide the parts outside the CDR3, is DVKVTQSSRYLVKRTGEKVFLECVQDMDHENMFWYRQDPGLGLRLIYFSYDVKMKEKGDIPEGYSVSREKKERFSLILESASTNQTSMYLCASRHTSAGETQYFGPGTRLLVL.

This clone was counted between two and nine times. This sequence joins TRBV28 and TRBJ1-1; possible D gene TRBD1, 5 bases. CDR3 length: 13 residues. Germline V lookup: CDR1 MDHEN, CDR2 SYDVKM. V gave up 9 bases and J gave up 4 bases, with 15 bases separating them. This CDR3 reads CASIRGRGTEAFF. The CDR3 DNA follows: TGTGCCAGTATACGAGGTAGGGGCACTGAAGCTTTCTTT.

Only one count was recorded for this clone. J is TRBJ2-2 and V is TRBV2; a possible D gene is TRBD1 (6 bases). Per germline, CDR1 SNHLY and CDR2 FYNNEI. The CDR3 covers 11 residues. DNA for the CDR3: TGTGGAGGCAGGGGTACCGGGGAGCTGTTTTTT. This translates into CGGRGTGELFF.

V usage is TRBV21-1 and J usage is TRBJ1-5. TRBV21-1 is listed as a pseudogene. This CDR3 has 17 amino acids. The CDR3 coding sequence is TGTGCCAGCAGCTTTCCGGGGGCGTGGGAGAGCAATCAGCCCCAGCATTTT. It encodes CASSFPGAWESNQPQHF.

The V gene is TRBV30, the J gene TRBJ1-5, with 7 bases lining up with TRBD1. Germline values: CDR1 GTSNPN, CDR2 SVGIG (reference sequence). The CDR3 consists of 13 residues. Trimming removed 6 bases from V and 4 bases from J; junction bases left unmatched: 6. The CDR3 DNA reads TGTGCCTGCTCCGTACAGGGGAATCAGCCCCAGCATTTT. It translates to CACSVQGNQPQHF.

The rearrangement joins TRBV6-4 to TRBJ2-1, with TRBD2 matching over 14 bases. This CDR3 has 20 residues. Trimming took 6 bases from V and 0 from J; bases not matched to a gene: 13. The germline CDR1 and CDR2 sequences are MRHNA and SNTAGT. CDR3: CASSRSGTSGSLLSYNEQFF. DNA for the CDR3: TGTGCCAGCAGCCGAAGCGGGACTAGCGGGAGCCTTCTCTCCTACAATGAGCAGTTCTTC.

The rearrangement links TRBV27 to TRBJ1-1, with a weak D call TRBD1 (5 bases). The germline CDR1 and CDR2 sequences are MNHEY and SMNVEV (reference sequence). V shed 6 bases and J shed 5 bases, with 19 bases lying between them. The CDR3 covers 15 residues. CDR3 sequence: CASSPYAGEGTEAFF. DNA for the CDR3: TGTGCCAGCAGCCCGTATGCGGGGGAGGGAACTGAAGCTTTCTTT.

The J gene is TRBJ2-5, the V gene TRBV18; a weak D match, TRBD1 (6 bases). The germline gives CDR1 KGHSH, CDR2 LQKENI. V gave up 4 bases and J gave up 3 bases, with 6 bases separating them. The length of the CDR3 is 12 residues. The CDR3 spells CASSQGEETQYF. For the CDR3, the DNA is TGTGCCAGCTCACAGGGGGAAGAGACCCAGTACTTC. Looking up the rest from reference TRBV18 and TRBJ2-5 gives the full variable domain: NAGVMQNPRHLVRRRGQEARLRCSPMKGHSHVYWYRQLPEEGLKFMVYLQKENIIDESGMPKERFSAEFPKEGPSILRIQQVVRGDSAAYFCASSQGEETQYFGPGTRLLVL.

The chain recombines TRBV11-3 with TRBJ2-3, with TRBD1 matching over 9 bases. Germline V gene lookup returns CDR1 SGHNT and CDR2 YENEEA. V lost 5 bases to trimming and J lost 4 bases; unmatched junction nucleotides: 7. This CDR3 is built from 15 residues. The CDR3 DNA reads as TGTGCCAGCAGCCCGGGACAGGGAGGTTCAGATACGCAGTATTTT. This translates into CASSPGQGGSDTQYF. Filled out from reference TRBV11-3 and TRBJ2-3, the complete variable domain reads EAGVVQSPRYKIIEKKQPVAFWCNPISGHNTLYWYLQNLGQGPELLIRYENEEAVDDSQLPKDRFSAERLKGVDSTLKIQPAELGDSAVYLCASSPGQGGSDTQYFGPGTRLTVL.

The chain has TRBV7-8 and TRBJ2-1; 10 nucleotides agree with TRBD2. CDR3 length equals 18 residues. Germline CDR1 reads SGHVS; CDR2 reads FQNEAQ. J gave up 3 bases and V 1 base, and 9 bases lay outside the gene matches. Here the CDR3 DNA reads TGTGCCAGCAGCTTAGGCGGGGCTAGCGGGAGCCACTACAATGAGCAGTTCTTC. It is translated as CASSLGGASGSHYNEQFF.

The CDR3 DNA reads as TGTGCCAGCAGCTTATTCGTTGAAGTAGCCCTATCCTACGAGCAGTACTTC. This codes for CASSLFVEVALSYEQYF. J is TRBJ2-7 and V is TRBV5-5; D is unclear. V lost 2 bases to trimming and J lost 1 base, with 19 bases between them. The CDR3 has 17 residues. Germline CDR1 and CDR2: SGHKS and YYEKEE (reference sequence).

The chain uses TRBV6-1 and TRBJ2-1, with D unclear. The length of the CDR3 is 14 residues. V lost 7 bases to trimming and J lost 3 bases, with 13 bases between them. Germline V gene sequence: CDR1 MNHNS, CDR2 SASEGT. The CDR3 sequence: CASKGDKFYNEQFF. CDR3 in DNA: TGTGCCAGCAAAGGAGACAAGTTCTACAATGAGCAGTTCTTC.

V gene TRBV18 combines with J gene TRBJ2-1; 7 nucleotides align to TRBD2. The CDR3 is 18 residues long. Losses at the gene ends were 6 bases for V and 0 bases for J; bases not matched to a gene: 14. Germline V gene lookup returns CDR1 KGHSH and CDR2 LQKENI. The CDR3 here is CASSWVSTGGSSYNEQFF. The CDR3 nucleotides are TGTGCCAGCTCGTGGGTTTCCACTGGCGGGAGCTCCTACAATGAGCAGTTCTTC.

This chain links TRBV6-6 with TRBJ2-7; D could derive from TRBD1 or TRBD2 (5 bases each). Germline loops: CDR1 MNHNY, CDR2 SVGAGI (reference sequence). CDR3 length: 15 amino acids. V lost 5 bases to trimming and J lost 2 bases, with 16 bases between them. The CDR3 nucleotides read TGTGCCAGCAGTCGCCCGGGGCAGACAACCTACGAGCAGTACTTC. This codes for CASSRPGQTTYEQYF.